This record concerns one T cell receptor (beta chain) sequence. The antigen is unknown. The germline V and J ends were trimmed by 2 bases and 1 base, with 8 bases remaining between them. CDR1 is MNHEY and CDR2 is SVGAGI in the germline V gene. The CDR3 totals 15 residues. This record belongs to a study of cytomegalovirus exposure and HLA in healthy donors. Overall study context: Samples from HLA-typed donors yielded about 85 million unique TCRs in an early data release. General observations from the study: Analyzed later, association rates of TCRs varied across HLA loci, with DRB1 most and HLA-C fewest. There was a cluster of highly shared sequence variants that was likely a sequencing artifact.

PCR involved 60 Vbeta and 13 Jbeta primers. In the original processing: An analysis performed later counted around 86 million unique TCR beta chains (roughly 11 million of them shared). Method: immunoSEQ multiplex PCR; TCRdb's copy keeps in-frame clones and lacks some. The DNA gave D and trimming, while V, J and clone size come from that table. The sample lists approximately 180,000 clones; approximately 81% were seen once. This clonotype was sampled from a woman in her twenties or thirties in good health and CMV-seronegative. The chain combines TRBV6-5 with TRBJ2-2; D possibly corresponds to TRBD1 (5 bases). Sequenced sample: PBMCs. The CDR3 sequence is CASSYRGQNTGELFF. The CDR3 DNA follows: TGTGCCAGCAGTTACAGAGGACAGAACACCGGGGAGCTGTTTTTT.